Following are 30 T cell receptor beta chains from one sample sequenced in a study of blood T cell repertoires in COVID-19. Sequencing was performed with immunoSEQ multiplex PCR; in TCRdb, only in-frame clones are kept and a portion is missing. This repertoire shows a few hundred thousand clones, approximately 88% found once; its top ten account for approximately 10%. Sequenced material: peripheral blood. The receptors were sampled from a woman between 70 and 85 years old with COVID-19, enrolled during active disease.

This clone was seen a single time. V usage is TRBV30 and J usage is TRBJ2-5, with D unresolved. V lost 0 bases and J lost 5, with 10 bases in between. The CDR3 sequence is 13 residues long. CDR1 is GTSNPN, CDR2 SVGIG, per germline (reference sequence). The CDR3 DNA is TGTGCCTGGAGTGTGTCAAGCCGGGAGACCCAGTACTTC. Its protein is CAWSVSSRETQYF.

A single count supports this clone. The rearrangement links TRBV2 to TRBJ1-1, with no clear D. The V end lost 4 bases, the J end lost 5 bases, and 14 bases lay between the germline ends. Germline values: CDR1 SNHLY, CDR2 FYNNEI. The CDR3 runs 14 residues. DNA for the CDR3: TGTGCCAGCAGTGCCATACCAGGCGGGACTGAAGCTTTCTTT. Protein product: CASSAIPGGTEAFF.

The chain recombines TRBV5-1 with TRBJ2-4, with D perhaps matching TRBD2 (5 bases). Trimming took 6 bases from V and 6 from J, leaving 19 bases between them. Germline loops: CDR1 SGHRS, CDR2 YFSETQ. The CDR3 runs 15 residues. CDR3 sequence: CASTKLGGGGNIQYF. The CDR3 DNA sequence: TGCGCCAGCACCAAGCTTGGAGGAGGAGGAAACATTCAGTACTTC. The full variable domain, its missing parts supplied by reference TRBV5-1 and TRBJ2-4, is KAGVTQTPRYLIKTRGQQVTLSCSPISGHRSVSWYQQTPGQGLQFLFEYFSETQRNKGNFPGRFSGRQFSNSRSEMNVSTLELGDSALYLCASTKLGGGGNIQYFGAGTRLSVL.

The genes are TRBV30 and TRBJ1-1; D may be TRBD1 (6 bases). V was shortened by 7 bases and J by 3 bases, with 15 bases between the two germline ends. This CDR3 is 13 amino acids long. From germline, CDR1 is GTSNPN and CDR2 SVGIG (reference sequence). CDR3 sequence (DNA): TGTGCCTCTGGGGGCCAACCGTACACTGAAGCTTTCTTT. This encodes CASGGQPYTEAFF.

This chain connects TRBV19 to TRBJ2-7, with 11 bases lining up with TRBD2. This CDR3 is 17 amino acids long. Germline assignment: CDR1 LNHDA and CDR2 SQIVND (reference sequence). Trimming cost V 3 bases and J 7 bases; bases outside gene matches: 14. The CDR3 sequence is CASSIYFPLAGGNEQYF. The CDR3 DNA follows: TGTGCCAGTAGTATTTATTTTCCCCTAGCGGGAGGTAATGAGCAGTACTTC. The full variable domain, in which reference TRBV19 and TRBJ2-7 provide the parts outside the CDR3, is DGGITQSPKYLFRKEGQNVTLSCEQNLNHDAMYWYRQDPGQGLRLIYYSQIVNDFQKGDIAEGYSVSREKKESFPLTVTSAQKNPTAFYLCASSIYFPLAGGNEQYFGPGTRLTVT.

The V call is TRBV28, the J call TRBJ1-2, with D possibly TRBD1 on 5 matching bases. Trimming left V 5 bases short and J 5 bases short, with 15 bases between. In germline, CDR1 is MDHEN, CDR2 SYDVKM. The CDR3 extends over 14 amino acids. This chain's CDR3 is CASSMEGLRYGYTF. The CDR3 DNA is TGTGCCAGCAGTATGGAGGGGCTCCGGTATGGCTACACCTTC.

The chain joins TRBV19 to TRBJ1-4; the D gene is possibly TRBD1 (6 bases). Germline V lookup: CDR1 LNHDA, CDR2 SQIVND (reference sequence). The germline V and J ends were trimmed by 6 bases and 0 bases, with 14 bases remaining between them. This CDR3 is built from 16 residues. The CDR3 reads CASRLLSGATNEKLFF. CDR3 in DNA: TGTGCCAGTAGGCTGCTCTCAGGGGCAACTAATGAAAAACTGTTTTTT. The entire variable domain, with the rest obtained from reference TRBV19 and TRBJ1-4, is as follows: DGGITQSPKYLFRKEGQNVTLSCEQNLNHDAMYWYRQDPGQGLRLIYYSQIVNDFQKGDIAEGYSVSREKKESFPLTVTSAQKNPTAFYLCASRLLSGATNEKLFFGSGTQLSVL.

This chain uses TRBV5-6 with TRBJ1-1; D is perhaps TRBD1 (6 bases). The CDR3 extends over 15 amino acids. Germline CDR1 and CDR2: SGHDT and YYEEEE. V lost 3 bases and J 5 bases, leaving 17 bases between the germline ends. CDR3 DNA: TGTGCCAGCAGCTACGGTCCAACAGGGATAACTGAAGCTTTCTTT. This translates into CASSYGPTGITEAFF.

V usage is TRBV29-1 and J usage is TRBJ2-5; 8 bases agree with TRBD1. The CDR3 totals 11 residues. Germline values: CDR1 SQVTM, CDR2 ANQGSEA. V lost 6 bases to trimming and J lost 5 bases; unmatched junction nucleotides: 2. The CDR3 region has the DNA TGCAGCGTGGGGACAGGCGAGACCCAGTACTTC. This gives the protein CSVGTGETQYF.

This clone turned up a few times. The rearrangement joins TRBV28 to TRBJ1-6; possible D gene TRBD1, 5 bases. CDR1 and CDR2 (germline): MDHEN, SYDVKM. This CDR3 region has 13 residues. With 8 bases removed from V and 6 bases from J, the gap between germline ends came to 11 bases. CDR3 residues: CASGAVINSPLHF. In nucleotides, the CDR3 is TGTGCCAGCGGGGCGGTAATTAATTCACCCCTCCACTTT.

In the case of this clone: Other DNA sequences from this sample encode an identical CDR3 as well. CDR3 sequence reads: CASSLDRVETQYF. CDR3 sequence (DNA): TGCGCCAGCAGTTTAGACAGGGTGGAGACCCAGTACTTC. The chain uses TRBV5-1 and TRBJ2-5, with TRBD1 matching 7 bases. Germline CDR1 and CDR2: SGHRS and YFSETQ. The CDR3 has 13 residues. The V segment lost 5 bases and the J segment 5 bases; nucleotides outside the gene matches: 6.

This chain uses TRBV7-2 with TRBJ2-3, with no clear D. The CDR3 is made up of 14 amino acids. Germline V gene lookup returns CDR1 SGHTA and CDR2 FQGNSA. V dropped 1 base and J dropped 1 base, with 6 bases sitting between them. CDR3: CASSLGQGTDTQYF. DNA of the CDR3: TGTGCCAGCAGCTTAGGCCAGGGCACAGATACGCAGTATTTT.

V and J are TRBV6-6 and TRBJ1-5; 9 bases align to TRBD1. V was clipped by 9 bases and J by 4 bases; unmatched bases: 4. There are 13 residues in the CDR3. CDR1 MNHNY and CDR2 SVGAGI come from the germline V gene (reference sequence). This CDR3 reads CASRGTGNQPQHF. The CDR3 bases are TGTGCCAGTCGAGGGACAGGGAATCAGCCCCAGCATTTT.

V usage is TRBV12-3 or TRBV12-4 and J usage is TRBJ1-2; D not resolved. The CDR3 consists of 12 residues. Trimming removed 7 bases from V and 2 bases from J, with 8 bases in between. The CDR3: CASNGGNYGYTF. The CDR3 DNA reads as TGTGCCAGCAACGGAGGAAACTATGGCTACACCTTC.

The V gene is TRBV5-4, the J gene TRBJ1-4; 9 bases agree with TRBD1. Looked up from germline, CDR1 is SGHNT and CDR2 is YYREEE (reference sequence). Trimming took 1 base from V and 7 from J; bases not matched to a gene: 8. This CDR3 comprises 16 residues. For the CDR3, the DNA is TGTGCCAGCAGCTTGACAGGGGGCGCAGGAGTTGAAAAACTGTTTTTT. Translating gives CASSLTGGAGVEKLFF. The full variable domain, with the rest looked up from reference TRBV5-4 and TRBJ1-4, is ETGVTQSPTHLIKTRGQQVTLRCSSQSGHNTVSWYQQALGQGPQFIFQYYREEENGRGNFPPRFSGLQFPNYSSELNVNALELDDSALYLCASSLTGGAGVEKLFFGSGTQLSVL.

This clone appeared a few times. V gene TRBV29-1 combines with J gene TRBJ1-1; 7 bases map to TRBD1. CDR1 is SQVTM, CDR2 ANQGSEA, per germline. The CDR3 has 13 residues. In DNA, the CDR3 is TGCCCGGGACAGCTTTACATGAACACTGAAGCTTTCTTT. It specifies CPGQLYMNTEAFF.

CDR3 nucleotides: TGTGCCAGCAGTCGTTCTAGCGGGAGGGAGACCCAGTACTTC. Translated, it gives CASSRSSGRETQYF. The chain joins TRBV2 to TRBJ2-5, with 11 bases fitting TRBD2. This CDR3 region has 14 residues. V lost 5 bases to trimming and J lost 5 bases; unmatched junction nucleotides: 4. Germline V lookup: CDR1 SNHLY, CDR2 FYNNEI.

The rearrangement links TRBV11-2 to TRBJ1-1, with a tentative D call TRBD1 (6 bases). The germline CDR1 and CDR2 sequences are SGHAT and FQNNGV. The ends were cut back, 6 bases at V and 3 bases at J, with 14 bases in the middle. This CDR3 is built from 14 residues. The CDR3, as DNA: TGTGCCAGCAGGTTGGGGGCAGCCGACACTGAAGCTTTCTTT. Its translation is CASRLGAADTEAFF.

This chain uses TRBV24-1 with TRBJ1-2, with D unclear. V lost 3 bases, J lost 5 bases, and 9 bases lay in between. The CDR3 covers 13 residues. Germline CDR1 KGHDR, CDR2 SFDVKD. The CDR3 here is CATSDSSPYGYTF. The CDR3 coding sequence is TGTGCCACCAGTGATAGCTCGCCTTATGGCTACACCTTC.

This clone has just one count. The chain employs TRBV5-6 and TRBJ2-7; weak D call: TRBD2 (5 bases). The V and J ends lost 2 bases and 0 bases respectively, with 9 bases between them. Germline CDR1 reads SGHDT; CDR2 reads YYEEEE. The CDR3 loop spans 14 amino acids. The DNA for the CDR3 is TGTGCCAGCAGCTTTTTAGCGTTCTCCTACGAGCAGTACTTC. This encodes CASSFLAFSYEQYF.

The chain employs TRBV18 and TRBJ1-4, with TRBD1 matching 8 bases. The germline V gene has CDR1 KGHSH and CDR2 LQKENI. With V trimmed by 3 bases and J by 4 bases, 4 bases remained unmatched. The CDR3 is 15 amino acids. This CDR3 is CASSPGQGRNEKLFF. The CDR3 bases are TGTGCCAGCTCACCCGGACAGGGCCGTAATGAAAAACTGTTTTTT. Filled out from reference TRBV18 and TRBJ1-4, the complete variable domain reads NAGVMQNPRHLVRRRGQEARLRCSPMKGHSHVYWYRQLPEEGLKFMVYLQKENIIDESGMPKERFSAEFPKEGPSILRIQQVVRGDSAAYFCASSPGQGRNEKLFFGSGTQLSVL.

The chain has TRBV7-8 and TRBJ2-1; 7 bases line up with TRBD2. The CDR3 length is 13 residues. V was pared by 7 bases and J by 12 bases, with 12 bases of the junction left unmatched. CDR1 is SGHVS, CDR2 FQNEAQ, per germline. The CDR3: CASTLRTGGVQFF. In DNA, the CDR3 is TGTGCCAGCACCCTTAGGACGGGGGGTGTGCAGTTCTTC.

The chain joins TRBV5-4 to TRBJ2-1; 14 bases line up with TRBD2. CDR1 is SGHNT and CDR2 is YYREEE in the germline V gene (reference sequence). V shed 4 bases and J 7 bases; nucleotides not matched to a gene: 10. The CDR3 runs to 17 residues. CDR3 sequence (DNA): TGTGCCAGCAGCACAGGGACTAGCGGGAGTACCGGTAATGAGCAGTTCTTC. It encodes CASSTGTSGSTGNEQFF. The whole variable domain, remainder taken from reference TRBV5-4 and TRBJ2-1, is ETGVTQSPTHLIKTRGQQVTLRCSSQSGHNTVSWYQQALGQGPQFIFQYYREEENGRGNFPPRFSGLQFPNYSSELNVNALELDDSALYLCASSTGTSGSTGNEQFFGPGTRLTVL.

The DNA of the CDR3 is TGTGCCTGGAGTGTGCTGGGACTGGGCTACAATGAGCAGTTCTTC. Its protein product is CAWSVLGLGYNEQFF. V usage is TRBV30 and J usage is TRBJ2-1, with a tentative D call TRBD2 (6 bases). The V gene's germline CDR1 is GTSNPN and CDR2 SVGIG (reference sequence). The CDR3 is 15 residues long. Trimming removed 0 bases from V and 3 bases from J, with 12 bases in between.

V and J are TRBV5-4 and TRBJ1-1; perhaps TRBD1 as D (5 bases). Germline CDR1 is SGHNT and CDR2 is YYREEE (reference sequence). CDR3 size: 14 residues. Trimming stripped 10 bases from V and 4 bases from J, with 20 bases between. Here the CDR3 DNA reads TGTGCCGTAAACCGGGACCCGGGAGGCACTGAAGCTTTCTTT. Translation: CAVNRDPGGTEAFF.

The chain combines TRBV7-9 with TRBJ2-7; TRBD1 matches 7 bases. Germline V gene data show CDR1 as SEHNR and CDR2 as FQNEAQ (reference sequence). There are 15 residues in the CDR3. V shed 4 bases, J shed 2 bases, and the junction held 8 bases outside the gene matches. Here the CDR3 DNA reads TGTGCCAGCAGCTCCACGGACAGGACCGCCTACGAGCAGTACTTC. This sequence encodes CASSSTDRTAYEQYF.

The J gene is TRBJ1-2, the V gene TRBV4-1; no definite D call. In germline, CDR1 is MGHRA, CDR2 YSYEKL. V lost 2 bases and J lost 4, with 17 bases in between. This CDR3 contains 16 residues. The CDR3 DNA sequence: TGCGCCAGCAGCCAAAAAAACAGCTTGAACCTCTATGGCTACACCTTC. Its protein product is CASSQKNSLNLYGYTF.

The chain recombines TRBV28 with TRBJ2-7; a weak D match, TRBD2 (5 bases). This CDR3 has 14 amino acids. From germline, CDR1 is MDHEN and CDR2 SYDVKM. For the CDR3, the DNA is TGTGCCAGCAGCCCCCGCCCGGACTGGGCTTTCTACGGGGTC. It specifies CASSPRPDWAFYGV.

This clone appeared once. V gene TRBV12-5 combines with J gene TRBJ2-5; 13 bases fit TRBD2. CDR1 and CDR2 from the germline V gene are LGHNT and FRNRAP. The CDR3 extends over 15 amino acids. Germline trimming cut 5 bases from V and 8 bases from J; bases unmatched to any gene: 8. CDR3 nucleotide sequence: TGTGCTAGTGGTCAAAGCGGACTAGCGGGAGAAACCCAGTACTTC. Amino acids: CASGQSGLAGETQYF.

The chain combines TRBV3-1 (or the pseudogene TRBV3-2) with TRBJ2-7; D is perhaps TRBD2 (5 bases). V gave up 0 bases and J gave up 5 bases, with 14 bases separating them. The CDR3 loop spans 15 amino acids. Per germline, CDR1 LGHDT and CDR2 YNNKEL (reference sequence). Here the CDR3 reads CASSQDRRGAHEQYF. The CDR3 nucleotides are TGTGCCAGCAGCCAAGATCGTCGGGGTGCCCACGAGCAGTACTTC.